These 7 T cell receptor beta chains came from one sample sequenced in a study of CD8 T cells in ankylosing spondylitis. TCRdb analysed the 5' RACE reads with MiXCR anew, one entry per CDR3 protein. Of about 360,000 distinct CDR3 sequences listed, roughly 15% are singletons. The sample taken for sequencing was blood, either unsorted or a sorted T cell fraction (not recorded which). All receptors come from a male donor with ankylosing spondylitis or in good health (not recorded which).

CDR3 nucleotides: TGCGCCAGCAGCTTTAGTCATGGGGACACTGAAGCTTTCTTT. It specifies CASSFSHGDTEAFF. The genes are TRBV5-1 and TRBJ1-1; D is ambiguous. V lost 2 bases and J 3 bases, leaving 11 bases between the germline ends. This CDR3 is built from 14 residues. Germline lookup yields CDR1 SGHRS and CDR2 YFSETQ. The whole variable domain, filled in from reference TRBV5-1 and TRBJ1-1, reads KAGVTQTPRYLIKTRGQQVTLSCSPISGHRSVSWYQQTPGQGLQFLFEYFSETQRNKGNFPGRFSGRQFSNSRSEMNVSTLELGDSALYLCASSFSHGDTEAFFGQGTRLTVV.

The V call is TRBV13, the J call TRBJ1-6; D call uncertain. Trimming took 6 bases from V and 6 from J, leaving 9 bases between them. CDR1 and CDR2 from the germline V gene are PRHDT and FYEKMQ (reference sequence). The CDR3 length is 13 residues. Written as DNA, the CDR3 is TGTGCCAGCAGGTCGTCCCTTAATTCACCCCTCCACTTT. This sequence encodes CASRSSLNSPLHF.

The DNA for the CDR3 is TGTGCCAGCAGCTTAGATTTCCGGGTCTGGAACACTGAAGCTTTCTTT. This sequence encodes CASSLDFRVWNTEAFF. This chain uses TRBV7-9 with TRBJ1-1; D not certain. This CDR3 is built from 16 residues. The V end lost 1 base, the J end lost 1 base, and 13 bases lay between the germline ends. Germline CDR1 is SEHNR and CDR2 is FQNEAQ (reference sequence).

This clonotype was observed a few times. This chain links TRBV7-9 with TRBJ2-1; TRBD1 or TRBD2 may be the D gene (5 bases each). V gave up 5 bases and J gave up 10 bases, with 18 bases separating them. Germline V gene sequence: CDR1 SEHNR, CDR2 FQNEAQ (reference sequence). CDR3 size: 14 residues. The CDR3 sequence is CASSPGTVRLEQFF. CDR3 nucleotides: TGTGCCAGCAGCCCCGGGACGGTCAGGTTAGAGCAGTTCTTC.

This clonotype was seen more than once but under ten times. The chain uses TRBV4-2 and TRBJ1-1; D is perhaps TRBD1 (5 bases). The CDR3 is 15 residues long. Trimming took off 3 bases at V and 7 bases at J, with 18 bases between the two ends. The germline CDR1 and CDR2 sequences are LGHNA and YNFKEQ. The CDR3 is CASSQTGGSGGEAFF. CDR3 DNA: TGTGCCAGCAGCCAGACCGGCGGATCCGGGGGTGAAGCTTTCTTT.

V usage is TRBV7-9 and J usage is TRBJ1-4; no firm D call. The germline CDR1 and CDR2 sequences are SEHNR and FQNEAQ (reference sequence). V was trimmed by 1 base and J by 11 bases, leaving 8 bases between them. The CDR3 contains 12 residues. This chain's CDR3 is CASSLDVQKLFF. DNA of the CDR3: TGTGCCAGCAGCTTAGATGTACAGAAACTGTTTTTT.

The genes are TRBV29-1 and TRBJ1-5; D unclear. V was pared by 4 bases and J by 3 bases, with 7 bases between. The CDR3 sequence is 12 residues long. Germline V gene lookup returns CDR1 SQVTM and CDR2 ANQGSEA. The CDR3: CSVGSANQPQHF. The CDR3 region has the DNA TGCAGCGTTGGGTCAGCCAATCAGCCCCAGCATTTT. The entire variable domain, with the rest obtained from reference TRBV29-1 and TRBJ1-5, is as follows: SAVISQKPSRDICQRGTSLTIQCQVDSQVTMMFWYRQQPGQSLTLIATANQGSEATYESGFVIDKFPISRPNLTFSTLTVSNMSPEDSSIYLCSVGSANQPQHFGDGTRLSIL.